Following are 18 T cell receptor beta chains from one sample sequenced in a study of cytomegalovirus exposure and HLA in healthy donors. Use of 60 Vbeta and 13 Jbeta primers characterized the PCR. Sequencing used immunoSEQ multiplex PCR; TCRdb keeps in-frame clones, though not all of them. In the table there are hundreds of thousands of clones, around 80% of which are singletons. Material for sequencing was PBMCs. The receptors were sampled from a woman aged 40 to 55 in good health and CMV-seronegative.

The chain carries TRBV7-2 and TRBJ2-1; 7 bases are shared with TRBD2. The V gene end was trimmed by 5 bases and the J gene end by 4 bases; junction bases not matched to a gene: 11. The CDR3 sequence is 16 residues long. The germline V gene has CDR1 SGHTA and CDR2 FQGNSA. The CDR3 protein is CASSPLGGTPYNEQFF. In nucleotides, the CDR3 is TGTGCCAGCAGCCCCCTCGGGGGGACCCCTTACAATGAGCAGTTCTTC.

The V and J genes are TRBV11-1 and TRBJ1-1; no reliable D call. This CDR3 has 13 amino acids. Germline V gene data show CDR1 as SGHAT and CDR2 as FQDESV (reference sequence). The V end lost 4 bases, the J end lost 0 bases, and 6 bases lay between the germline ends. The DNA for the CDR3 is TGTGCCAGCAGCTCCCAGTTGAACACTGAAGCTTTCTTT. It codes for CASSSQLNTEAFF.

V and J are TRBV5-1 and TRBJ2-5; 10 nucleotides line up with TRBD2. The CDR3 length is 14 residues. CDR1 and CDR2 from the germline V gene are SGHRS and YFSETQ. V dropped 5 bases and J dropped 7; count of bases not matched to a gene: 8. CDR3 sequence (DNA): TGCGCCAGCAGACAAACTAGCGGGGACGCGACCCAGTACTTC. The encoded protein is CASRQTSGDATQYF.

The rearrangement links TRBV11-3 to TRBJ2-3, with unresolved D. Trimming cost V 0 bases and J 4 bases, with 17 bases left between them. CDR1 SGHNT and CDR2 YENEEA come from the germline V gene. This CDR3 has 17 residues. The CDR3 nucleotides read TGTGCCAGCAGCTTAGATTCCCGGGTGATCGGCGCAGATACGCAGTATTTT. Its protein product is CASSLDSRVIGADTQYF.

The rearrangement joins TRBV6-5 to TRBJ1-2; 12 positions match TRBD1. Trimming removed 8 bases from V and 8 bases from J; junction bases left unmatched: 9. Germline assignment: CDR1 MNHEY and CDR2 SVGAGI. The CDR3 is 14 residues long. The CDR3 DNA is TGTGCCAGCCAAAAGGGACAGGGGGCGGTCGGCTACACCTTC. This encodes CASQKGQGAVGYTF.

The V gene is TRBV5-1, the J gene TRBJ1-1, with D maybe TRBD1 (6 bases). The CDR3 has 15 amino acids. The germline V gene encodes CDR1 SGHRS and CDR2 YFSETQ. Trimming stripped 1 base from V and 5 bases from J, with 15 bases between. As DNA, the CDR3 is TGCGCCAGCAGCTTGAACCCAGGGGCCGGGACTGAAGCTTTCTTT. It codes for CASSLNPGAGTEAFF.

The chain uses TRBV5-1 and TRBJ2-2; a weak D match, TRBD2 (6 bases). The CDR3 is 14 amino acids. The V gene lost 5 bases and the J gene lost 3 bases, with 11 bases spanning the gap. Germline CDR1 reads SGHRS; CDR2 reads YFSETQ. Here the CDR3 reads CASSSGGDTGELFF. CDR3 DNA: TGCGCCAGCAGTAGCGGAGGGGACACCGGGGAGCTGTTTTTT.

This rearrangement joins TRBV19 to TRBJ2-7; 7 bases fit TRBD2. Unmatched junction bases numbered 5, after V lost 3 bases and J lost 0 bases. The CDR3 sequence is 15 residues long. In germline, CDR1 is LNHDA, CDR2 SQIVND (reference sequence). The CDR3: CASSIPRGFSYEQYF. The CDR3 DNA follows: TGTGCCAGTAGTATTCCGCGGGGGTTCTCCTACGAGCAGTACTTC.

This chain links TRBV5-4 with TRBJ2-1, with D possibly matching TRBD1 (5 bases). This CDR3 spans 15 amino acids. Germline V lookup: CDR1 SGHNT, CDR2 YYREEE (reference sequence). V lost 4 bases and J lost 0, with 11 bases in between. DNA for the CDR3: TGTGCCAGCAGCCCCGGACAAAGCTCCTACAATGAGCAGTTCTTC. Protein sequence: CASSPGQSSYNEQFF.

The rearrangement joins TRBV29-1 to TRBJ2-1, with TRBD1 identical over 9 bases. Losses at the gene ends were 6 bases for V and 4 bases for J; bases not matched to a gene: 4. The CDR3 is 13 amino acids. Germline-derived CDR1 and CDR2 are SQVTM and ANQGSEA. The CDR3 loop reads CSVHRGPYNEQFF. For the CDR3, the DNA is TGCAGCGTACACAGGGGGCCTTACAATGAGCAGTTCTTC.

This clone is a singleton in its sample. The chain links TRBV5-1 to TRBJ2-3; 9 positions match TRBD2. Germline CDR1 reads SGHRS; CDR2 reads YFSETQ. The ends lost 1 base at V and 2 bases at J; junction bases unmatched: 8. This CDR3 has 17 amino acids. CDR3 residues: CASSLSPSGANTDTQYF. As DNA, the CDR3 is TGCGCCAGCAGCTTGTCCCCTAGCGGGGCCAACACAGATACGCAGTATTTT.

The chain links TRBV19 to TRBJ1-5; D might be TRBD1 (6 bases). V was trimmed by 1 base and J by 1 base, leaving 14 bases between them. The germline gives CDR1 LNHDA, CDR2 SQIVND (reference sequence). The CDR3 extends over 17 amino acids. The CDR3 loop is CASSIGGGILSNQPQHF. Written as DNA, the CDR3 is TGTGCCAGTAGTATAGGGGGGGGCATATTGAGCAATCAGCCCCAGCATTTT.

The V gene is TRBV28, the J gene TRBJ1-5, with D hard to call. From germline, CDR1 is MDHEN and CDR2 SYDVKM. There are 14 residues in the CDR3. The V end lost 5 bases, the J end lost 5 bases, and 13 bases lay between the germline ends. Here the CDR3 reads CASSQPGFYQPQHF. In DNA, the CDR3 is TGTGCCAGCAGTCAACCCGGGTTTTATCAGCCCCAGCATTTT.

The rearrangement uses TRBV7-8 and TRBJ1-1; a weak D match, TRBD1 (5 bases). V lost 6 bases and J 5 bases, leaving 10 bases between the germline ends. The CDR3 sequence is 12 residues long. Per germline, CDR1 SGHVS and CDR2 FQNEAQ. In DNA form, the CDR3 reads TGTGCCAGCAGTCGTCAGGGTACTGAAGCTTTCTTT. This encodes CASSRQGTEAFF. The full variable domain, completed using reference TRBV7-8 and TRBJ1-1, is GAGVSQSPRYKVAKRGQDVALRCDPISGHVSLFWYQQALGQGPEFLTYFQNEAQLDKSGLPSDRFFAERPEGSVSTLKIQRTQQEDSAVYLCASSRQGTEAFFGQGTRLTVV.

CDR3 bases: TGTGCCAGCAGCCTCATGGACAGCCCCAATTCACCCCTCCACTTT. Its protein product is CASSLMDSPNSPLHF. V gene TRBV16 combines with J gene TRBJ1-6; the D gene is possibly TRBD1 (6 bases). In germline, CDR1 is KGHSY, CDR2 FQNENV. This CDR3 has 15 residues. Trimming pared 4 bases from V and 7 bases from J, leaving 14 bases between.

The V gene is TRBV18, the J gene TRBJ2-1; 11 nucleotides align to TRBD2. CDR3 length: 15 residues. The germline V gene encodes CDR1 KGHSH and CDR2 LQKENI. V shed 5 bases and J 5 bases; nucleotides not matched to a gene: 5. CDR3 amino acids: CASSFSGGAHNEQFF. Here the CDR3 DNA reads TGTGCCAGCTCATTTAGCGGGGGGGCCCACAATGAGCAGTTCTTC.

The V call is TRBV5-4, the J call TRBJ1-2; 7 positions match TRBD1. The CDR3 totals 15 residues. Germline V gives CDR1 SGHNT, CDR2 YYREEE (reference sequence). V was clipped by 2 bases and J by 4 bases; unmatched bases: 8. The CDR3 bases are TGTGCCAGCAGCTTCCCGGGTCAGGGGGTCTATGGCTACACCTTC. It encodes CASSFPGQGVYGYTF.

The chain couples TRBV2 to TRBJ2-7, with D possibly being TRBD1 (6 bases). CDR1 SNHLY and CDR2 FYNNEI come from the germline V gene. The CDR3 is 17 amino acids. V gave up 10 bases and J gave up 2 bases, with 27 bases separating them. The CDR3 reads CAIKPGQEVSLTYEQYF. The CDR3 nucleotides are TGTGCCATCAAACCGGGACAAGAGGTTTCCCTTACCTACGAGCAGTACTTC.